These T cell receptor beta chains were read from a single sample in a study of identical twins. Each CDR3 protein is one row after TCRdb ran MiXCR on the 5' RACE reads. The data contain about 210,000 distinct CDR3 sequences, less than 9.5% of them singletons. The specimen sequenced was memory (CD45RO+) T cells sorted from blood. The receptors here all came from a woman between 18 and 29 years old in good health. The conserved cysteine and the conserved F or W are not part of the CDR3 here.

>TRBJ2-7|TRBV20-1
SAYSGRGSEQY
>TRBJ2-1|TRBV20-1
SALPISGTSRSGFHNEQF
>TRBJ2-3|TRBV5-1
ASSGGTLAAADTQY
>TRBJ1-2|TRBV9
ASSARVSYGYT
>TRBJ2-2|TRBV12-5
ASGPTGVTGELF
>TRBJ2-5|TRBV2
ASGPTSWGETQY
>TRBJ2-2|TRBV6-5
ASSYASGNTGELF
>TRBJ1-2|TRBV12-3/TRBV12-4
ASKLSSQGNYGYT
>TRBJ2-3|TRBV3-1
ASSQALSGSTDTQY
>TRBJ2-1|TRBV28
ASRTIAGGLVQF
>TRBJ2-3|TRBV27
ASSLFSGTSGPSGTDTQY
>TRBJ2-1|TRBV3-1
ASSQDLMAVQF
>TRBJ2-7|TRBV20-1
SARRKTSFYEQY
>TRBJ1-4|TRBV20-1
SARGTLGFGEKLF
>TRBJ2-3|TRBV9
ASSGGLRTDTQY
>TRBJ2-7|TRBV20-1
SARGTSGGDEQY
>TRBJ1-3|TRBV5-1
ASSSQGVENTIY